This entry lists 19 T cell receptor beta chains sequenced from one sample in a study of T cell clonality in common variable immunodeficiency. TCRdb's table, derived via immunoSEQ multiplex PCR, lists solely in-frame clones and lacks some. This sample carries some 32,000 clones, none of them present only once. What was sequenced was peripheral blood mononuclear cells. The receptors shown here come from a person aged 18-69 years in good health.

Remarks on this clone: The read halts 3 residues ahead of the CDR3 end, with the missing end drawn from the germline J gene. This rearrangement joins TRBV11-3 to TRBJ1-2; D is uncertain. Per germline, CDR1 SGHNT and CDR2 YENEEA. This CDR3 comprises 13 residues. Trimming took 1 base from V and 6 from J, leaving 9 bases between them. The CDR3 here is CASSLGLTHGYTF. CDR3 DNA (partial): TGTGCCAGCAGCTTAGGCCTGACACATGGC.

This clone showed up many times. The read gets to within 3 residues of the CDR3 end, and the germline J gene fills in the rest. The chain couples TRBV20-1 to TRBJ1-1, with a possible D match to TRBD1 (5 bases). In germline, CDR1 is DFQATT, CDR2 SNEGSKA (reference sequence). The CDR3 runs 13 residues. CDR3 DNA (partial): TGCATTTGCGCCCCAGGGCAGAACACTGAA. Translated, it gives CICAPGQNTE. The complete CDR3 protein is CICAPGQNTEAFF.

The sample holds a few counts of this clone. The DNA read from the CDR3 is TGCGCCAGCAGCTTGGTACTAGCGGGGAACAATGAG. Protein sequence: CASSLVLAGNNE. The CDR3 in full is CASSLVLAGNNEQFF. The rearrangement joins TRBV5-1 to TRBJ2-1; TRBD2 matches at 10 bases. The CDR3 goes on 3 residues after the read ends, and that part is filled in from the germline J gene. Trimming took 0 bases from V and 5 from J; bases not matched to a gene: 2. The CDR3 extends over 15 amino acids. The germline V gene encodes CDR1 SGHRS and CDR2 YFSETQ.

This clone was counted ten times or more. Coverage ceases 3 residues before the CDR3 finishes, and the germline J gene fills in the end. This chain uses TRBV10-3 with TRBJ2-3; 8 nucleotides align to TRBD2. The CDR3 runs to 17 residues. The germline gives CDR1 ENHRY, CDR2 SYGVKD. After removal of 2 bases from V and 2 bases from J, the junction contained 9 bases not matched to a gene. The CDR3 is CAISEERAGEVTDTQYF. Partial CDR3 DNA: TGTGCCATCAGTGAGGAACGAGCGGGAGAGGTCACAGATACG.

This clone was seen a handful of times. The CDR3 bases that were read are TGTGCCAGCAGTGAAGTCGGACTGTACCAAGAGACG. Translation gives CASSEVGLYQET. The full CDR3 protein reads CASSEVGLYQETQYF. The rearrangement links TRBV2 to TRBJ2-3; perhaps TRBD2 as D (5 bases). The read terminates 3 residues ahead of where the CDR3 ends, so the germline J gene completes it. CDR1 and CDR2 from the germline V gene are SNHLY and FYNNEI. This CDR3 spans 15 amino acids.

This clone has at least ten counts. With the read ending 3 residues before the CDR3 end, the germline J gene is used to fill in that end. This chain links TRBV19 with TRBJ1-4, with 7 bases fitting TRBD1. CDR3 length: 15 residues. Germline loops: CDR1 LNHDA, CDR2 SQIVND (reference sequence). V shed 8 bases and J 4 bases; nucleotides not matched to a gene: 10. This CDR3 reads CASRGGGQLNEKLFF. CDR3 DNA, as far as it was read: TGTGCCAGTCGCGGTGGGGGACAGCTTAATGAAAAA.

This clone appeared many times. The read ends 3 residues before the CDR3 terminus; that terminus is restored from the germline J gene. The rearrangement links TRBV6-1 to TRBJ1-5; a possible D gene is TRBD1 (5 bases). The length of the CDR3 is 15 residues. V shed 4 bases and J shed 4 bases, with 14 bases lying between them. CDR1 and CDR2 (germline): MNHNS, SASEGT. CDR3 bases read: TGTGCCAGCAGTGGTCGGGGGAAGGGTAATCAGCCC. Translated: CASSGRGKGNQP. The entire CDR3 protein is CASSGRGKGNQPQHF.

This clone was recorded at least ten times. CDR3 region: CAIRPDLQGILAKNIQYF. Partial CDR3 DNA: TGTGCCATCCGCCCGGACCTCCAGGGAATTCTAGCCAAAAACATT. The V call is TRBV19, the J call TRBJ2-4; TRBD1 is a possible D gene (5 bases). The CDR3 goes on 3 residues after the read ends, and that part is filled in from the germline J gene. Germline V lookup: CDR1 LNHDA, CDR2 SQIVND (reference sequence). The V end was cut by 10 bases, the J end by 0 bases, with 25 bases between. The CDR3 runs 18 residues. The full variable domain, with the rest looked up from reference TRBV19 and TRBJ2-4, is DGGITQSPKYLFRKEGQNVTLSCEQNLNHDAMYWYRQDPGQGLRLIYYSQIVNDFQKGDIAEGYSVSREKKESFPLTVTSAQKNPTAFYLCAIRPDLQGILAKNIQYFGAGTRLSVL.

At least ten counts were recorded for this clone. The read comes to an end 3 residues before the CDR3 does, leaving the germline J gene to fill in the end. The V and J genes are TRBV7-2 and TRBJ2-3, with 11 bases identical to TRBD2. CDR1 SGHTA and CDR2 FQGNSA come from the germline V gene. The CDR3 spans 13 residues. The CDR3 DNA, read in part, is TGTGCCACCAGACTAGCGGGAAAGGGGACG. It is translated as CATRLAGKGT. The complete CDR3 reads CATRLAGKGTQYF.

There are a few counts of this clone. The read comes to an end 3 residues before the CDR3 does, leaving the germline J gene to fill in the end. The rearrangement joins TRBV5-1 to TRBJ2-5; TRBD1 is a possible D gene (5 bases). Germline-derived CDR1 and CDR2 are SGHRS and YFSETQ. Trimming removed 4 bases from V and 1 base from J, with 14 bases in between. The CDR3 spans 15 residues. The covered CDR3 bases are TGCGCCAGCAGCCCAGGGCGTGGTTCCCAAGAGACC. The encoded protein is CASSPGRGSQET. The CDR3 reads in full as CASSPGRGSQETQYF. Full variable domain (missing parts from reference TRBV5-1 and TRBJ2-5): KAGVTQTPRYLIKTRGQQVTLSCSPISGHRSVSWYQQTPGQGLQFLFEYFSETQRNKGNFPGRFSGRQFSNSRSEMNVSTLELGDSALYLCASSPGRGSQETQYFGPGTRLLVL.

This clone was recorded many times. The CDR3 end lies 3 residues beyond the end of the read and is filled in from the germline J gene. The V and J genes are TRBV7-3 and TRBJ2-1, with TRBD2 identical over 14 bases. This CDR3 has 16 amino acids. Per germline, CDR1 SGHTA and CDR2 FQGTGA. The junction had 2 bases not matched to a gene; V was cut back by 1 base and J by 6 bases. This CDR3 reads CASSLRTSGRTNEQFF. The sequenced CDR3 bases are TGTGCCAGCAGCTTAAGGACTAGCGGGAGGACCAATGAG.

At least ten counts were recorded for this clone. The CDR3 goes on 3 residues after the read ends, and that part is filled in from the germline J gene. V is TRBV20-1 and J is TRBJ2-4, with a tentative D call TRBD2 (7 bases). V lost 5 bases and J 6 bases, leaving 14 bases between the germline ends. CDR3 length: 13 amino acids. Per the germline V gene, CDR1 is DFQATT and CDR2 is SNEGSKA (reference sequence). The part of the CDR3 DNA that was read is TGCAGTGCTCCTAGCGGAGGGGGAAACATT. As protein: CSAPSGGGNI. The whole CDR3 sequence is CSAPSGGGNIQYF.

This clone was observed many times. The read finishes 3 residues shy of the CDR3 end, and the germline J gene is used to complete it. The chain links TRBV5-1 to TRBJ1-4, with 8 bases identical to TRBD1. The CDR3 is 14 amino acids. Germline V lookup: CDR1 SGHRS, CDR2 YFSETQ. Trimming took 4 bases from V and 7 from J; bases not matched to a gene: 6. The sequenced part of the CDR3 DNA is TGCGCCAGCAGCGTGGACAGGGTAGCTGAAAAA. As protein: CASSVDRVAEK. The CDR3, in full, reads CASSVDRVAEKLFF. Variable domain in full (rest from reference TRBV5-1 and TRBJ1-4): KAGVTQTPRYLIKTRGQQVTLSCSPISGHRSVSWYQQTPGQGLQFLFEYFSETQRNKGNFPGRFSGRQFSNSRSEMNVSTLELGDSALYLCASSVDRVAEKLFFGSGTQLSVL.

This clone occurred many times. Coverage ceases 3 residues before the CDR3 finishes, and the germline J gene fills in the end. This chain connects TRBV20-1 to TRBJ2-1; 7 nucleotides agree with TRBD2. CDR1 is DFQATT, CDR2 SNEGSKA, per germline (reference sequence). The V segment lost 1 base and the J segment 9 bases; nucleotides outside the gene matches: 3. The CDR3 covers 12 residues. The CDR3 spells CSARVREFEQFF. CDR3 bases read: TGCAGTGCTAGAGTGCGGGAGTTTGAG.

A note on this clone: The read gets to within 3 residues of the CDR3 end, and the germline J gene fills in the rest. The rearrangement joins TRBV7-2 to TRBJ1-2; D is unclear. CDR1 SGHTA and CDR2 FQGNSA come from the germline V gene. The germline V and J ends were trimmed by 5 bases and 4 bases, with 11 bases remaining between them. The CDR3 loop spans 13 amino acids. The CDR3 bases that were read are TGTGCCAGCAGCCCTAGTCAGAGCTATGGC. It specifies CASSPSQSYG. Given in full, the CDR3 is CASSPSQSYGYTF.

The sample holds a few counts of this clone. The read terminates 3 residues before the CDR3 end, so the remaining end is supplied by the germline J gene. The chain carries TRBV2 and TRBJ1-1, with a tentative D call TRBD1 (6 bases). The length of the CDR3 is 14 residues. V lost 3 bases and J lost 2, with 10 bases in between. The V gene's germline CDR1 is SNHLY and CDR2 FYNNEI. CDR3 bases read: TGTGCCAGCAGTGATCAGGGGCACAACACTGAA. As protein: CASSDQGHNTE. The whole CDR3 protein reads CASSDQGHNTEAFF.

This clone was observed a handful of times. The read is 3 residues too short to cover the CDR3 end, so that end is filled in from the germline J gene. V gene TRBV7-2 combines with J gene TRBJ2-1; 8 bases agree with TRBD2. Germline lookup yields CDR1 SGHTA and CDR2 FQGNSA. The CDR3 consists of 16 residues. Partial CDR3 DNA: TGTGCAAGTCGCTTAGCTATGAGCGGGAGAGGCAATGAG. Translating gives CASRLAMSGRGNE. The complete CDR3 reads CASRLAMSGRGNEQFF.

The table lists this clone with many counts. The read terminates 3 residues ahead of where the CDR3 ends, so the germline J gene completes it. J is TRBJ2-5 and V is TRBV18, with 9 bases identical to TRBD2. CDR3 size: 15 residues. V dropped 2 bases and J dropped 5; count of bases not matched to a gene: 6. The germline gives CDR1 KGHSH, CDR2 LQKENI. The CDR3 bases that were read are TGTGCCAGCTCACCAGGGACTAGCAGTAGGGAGACC. This encodes CASSPGTSSRET. The CDR3, in full, reads CASSPGTSSRETQYF.

This clone was counted at least ten times. The sequence runs out 3 residues before the end of the CDR3; the remainder is reconstructed from the germline J gene. The gene calls are TRBV20-1 and TRBJ2-7, with 8 positions matching TRBD1. J was trimmed by 4 bases and V by 5 bases; bases with no gene match: 7. There are 13 residues in the CDR3. Germline assignment: CDR1 DFQATT and CDR2 SNEGSKA (reference sequence). The CDR3 sequence: CSASGTGLYEQYF. Incomplete CDR3 DNA: TGCAGTGCTTCCGGGACAGGACTATACGAG.